The sequence of this T cell receptor beta chain was determined in a study of shared clonotypes between healthy human individuals. Study-level results: Blood alone was sampled, and tissue repertoires likely differ.

On this clone itself: Its matching antigen is unknown.

This CDR3 contains 13 residues. V lost 5 bases and J lost 2, with 9 bases in between. Germline assignment: CDR1 LNHNV and CDR2 YYDKDF (reference sequence). Researchers drew on about 90 million PBMCs for genomic DNA from unsorted samples. Every immunoSEQ plate was one replicate of a subset's evenly spread DNA. PCR replicates performed on unsorted PBMC used around 0.3 ug DNA, 25,000 to 35,000 T cell genomes. Clones were sequenced by immunoSEQ multiplex PCR, and TCRdb holds only the in-frame ones, with some missing. The sample yields around 450,000 clones, 70% to 80% seen once. The sequencing sample was made of PBMCs. The chain uses TRBV15 and TRBJ2-5; D gene ambiguous. The receptor comes from a woman aged 40 to 50 in good health. Some clones in this sample may be carry-over from other donors' samples. The CDR3 sequence: CATSPRLQETQYF. The DNA for the CDR3 is TGTGCCACCAGCCCACGTCTTCAAGAGACCCAGTACTTC.